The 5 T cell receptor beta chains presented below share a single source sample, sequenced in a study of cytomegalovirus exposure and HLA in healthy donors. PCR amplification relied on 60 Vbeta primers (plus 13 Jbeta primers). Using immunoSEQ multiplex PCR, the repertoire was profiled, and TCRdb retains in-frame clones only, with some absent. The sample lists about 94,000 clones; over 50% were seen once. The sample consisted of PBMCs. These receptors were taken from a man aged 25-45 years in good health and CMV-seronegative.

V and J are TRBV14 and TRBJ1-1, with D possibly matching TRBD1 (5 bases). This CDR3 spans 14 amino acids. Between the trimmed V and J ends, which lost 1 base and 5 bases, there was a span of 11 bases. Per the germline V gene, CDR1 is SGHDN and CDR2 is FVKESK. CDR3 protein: CASSQVLGGTEAFF. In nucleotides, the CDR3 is TGTGCCAGCAGCCAAGTTTTGGGGGGGACTGAAGCTTTCTTT.

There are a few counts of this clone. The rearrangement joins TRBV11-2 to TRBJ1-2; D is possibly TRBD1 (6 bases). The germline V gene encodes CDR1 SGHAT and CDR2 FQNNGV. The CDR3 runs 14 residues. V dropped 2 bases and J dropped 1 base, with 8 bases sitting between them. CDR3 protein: CASSLHRDNYGYTF. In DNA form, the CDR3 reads TGTGCCAGCAGCTTACACAGGGATAACTATGGCTACACCTTC.

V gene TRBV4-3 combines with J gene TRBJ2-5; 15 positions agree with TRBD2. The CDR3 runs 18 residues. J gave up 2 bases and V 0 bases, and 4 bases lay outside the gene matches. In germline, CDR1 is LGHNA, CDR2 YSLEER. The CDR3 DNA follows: TGCGCCAGCAGCCAAGACGGGACTAGCGGGGGGCCTCAAGAGACCCAGTACTTC. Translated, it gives CASSQDGTSGGPQETQYF.

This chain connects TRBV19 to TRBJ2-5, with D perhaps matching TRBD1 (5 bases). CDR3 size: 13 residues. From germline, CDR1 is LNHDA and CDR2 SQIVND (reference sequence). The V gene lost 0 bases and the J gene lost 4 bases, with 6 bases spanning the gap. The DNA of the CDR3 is TGTGCCAGTAGTATAGATAGGGGAGAGACCCAGTACTTC. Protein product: CASSIDRGETQYF.

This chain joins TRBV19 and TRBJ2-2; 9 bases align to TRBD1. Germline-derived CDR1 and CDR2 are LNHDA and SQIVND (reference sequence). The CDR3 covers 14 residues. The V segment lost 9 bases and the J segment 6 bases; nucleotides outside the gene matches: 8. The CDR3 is CASTQGASSGELFF. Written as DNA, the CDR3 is TGTGCCAGCACACAGGGGGCGAGTTCCGGGGAGCTGTTTTTT.